Below are 21 T cell receptor beta chains sequenced from a single sample in a study of blood T cell repertoires in COVID-19. Data came from immunoSEQ multiplex PCR; TCRdb stores just in-frame clones and leaves some out. The data hold 200,000 to 300,000 clones, with 84% observed a single time. Sequenced: peripheral blood. These TCRs come from a man aged 55 to 70 with acute or convalescent COVID-19.

The chain couples TRBV5-1 to TRBJ2-7; 8 bases are shared with TRBD2. Germline V gene data show CDR1 as SGHRS and CDR2 as YFSETQ. Trimming at V came to 3 bases and at J to 5 bases, leaving 19 bases not matched to a gene. CDR3 length equals 18 residues. The CDR3 here is CASSWRPPVAGGVHEQYF. DNA of the CDR3: TGCGCCAGCAGCTGGCGTCCCCCTGTGGCGGGGGGCGTCCACGAGCAGTACTTC. The full variable domain, rest sourced from reference TRBV5-1 and TRBJ2-7, is KAGVTQTPRYLIKTRGQQVTLSCSPISGHRSVSWYQQTPGQGLQFLFEYFSETQRNKGNFPGRFSGRQFSNSRSEMNVSTLELGDSALYLCASSWRPPVAGGVHEQYFGPGTRLTVT.

V is TRBV30 and J is TRBJ2-2; TRBD1 agrees at 9 bases. The germline CDR1 and CDR2 sequences are GTSNPN and SVGIG (reference sequence). This CDR3 comprises 13 residues. The CDR3 sequence is CAKGQGPTGELFF. CDR3 coding DNA: TGTGCGAAGGGACAGGGTCCCACCGGGGAGCTGTTTTTT.

The chain recombines TRBV28 with TRBJ1-2, with D maybe TRBD1 (5 bases). The germline CDR1 and CDR2 sequences are MDHEN and SYDVKM. Trimming took 7 bases from V and 8 from J, leaving 20 bases between them. The CDR3 covers 14 residues. The CDR3 loop reads CASTLGRVRLGYTF. For the CDR3, the DNA is TGTGCCAGCACCCTGGGCAGGGTCAGACTCGGCTACACCTTC.

The V call is TRBV28, the J call TRBJ2-1, with 9 bases fitting TRBD2. J was trimmed by 4 bases and V by 7 bases; bases with no gene match: 5. The CDR3 sequence is 14 residues long. In germline, CDR1 is MDHEN, CDR2 SYDVKM. The CDR3 loop reads CASNRLAAYNEQFF. In DNA, the CDR3 is TGTGCCAGCAATAGACTAGCGGCTTACAATGAGCAGTTCTTC.

This clone was counted between two and nine times. The rearrangement links TRBV5-1 to TRBJ1-2, with D tentatively TRBD1 (6 bases). CDR1 and CDR2 (germline): SGHRS, YFSETQ. The germline V and J ends were trimmed by 4 bases and 8 bases, with 15 bases remaining between them. This CDR3 is built from 13 residues. The CDR3 nucleotides are TGCGCCAGCAGCCGACAGGATGCCTACGGCTACACCTTC. Its protein is CASSRQDAYGYTF.

This clone was seen only a few times. The V call is TRBV18, the J call TRBJ1-1, with a weak D call TRBD1 (5 bases). Germline loops: CDR1 KGHSH, CDR2 LQKENI. The CDR3 has 13 residues. V was trimmed by 5 bases and J by 1 base, leaving 8 bases between them. The CDR3 spells CASSSGQNTEAFF. DNA for the CDR3: TGTGCCAGCTCATCAGGACAGAACACTGAAGCTTTCTTT.

In this sample, this clone turned up a few times. The chain joins TRBV28 to TRBJ2-7; the match to TRBD2 covers 13 bases. With 6 bases clipped from V and 1 base from J, the junction kept 12 bases outside the gene matches. The CDR3 length is 18 residues. CDR1 is MDHEN and CDR2 is SYDVKM in the germline V gene. CDR3 DNA sequence: TGTGCCAGCAGCTTAGGACTAGCGGGAGCCGCCAGATCCTACGAGCAGTACTTC. This encodes CASSLGLAGAARSYEQYF.

The chain recombines TRBV9 with TRBJ2-2; TRBD2 agrees at 8 bases. The junction had 2 bases not matched to a gene; V was cut back by 3 bases and J by 4 bases. CDR1 and CDR2 from the germline V gene are SGDLS and YYNGEE. CDR3 length equals 14 residues. In nucleotides, the CDR3 is TGTGCCAGCAGCGATCTAGCGGGCACCGGGGAGCTGTTTTTT. Protein product: CASSDLAGTGELFF.

V is TRBV7-3 and J is TRBJ1-1; unclear D gene. This CDR3 has 16 amino acids. Germline V gives CDR1 SGHTA, CDR2 FQGTGA. With 5 bases removed from V and 3 bases from J, the gap between germline ends came to 19 bases. The CDR3 loop is CASSILLGRKYTEAFF. CDR3 in DNA: TGTGCCAGCAGCATCCTCTTGGGGAGGAAGTACACTGAAGCTTTCTTT.

This chain links TRBV7-2 with TRBJ2-3, with TRBD1 as a possible D gene (7 bases). V gave up 4 bases and J gave up 4 bases, with 15 bases separating them. This CDR3 contains 15 residues. CDR1 and CDR2 from the germline V gene are SGHTA and FQGNSA. Here the CDR3 DNA reads TGTGCCAGCAGCTATGGCGTCAGGGGGGCAGATACGCAGTATTTT. It is translated as CASSYGVRGADTQYF.

This clone appeared once. The V and J genes are TRBV25-1 and TRBJ2-5, with a weak D call TRBD2 (5 bases). From germline, CDR1 is MGHDK and CDR2 SYGVNS. The CDR3 extends over 14 amino acids. The germline V and J ends were trimmed by 3 bases and 1 base, with 9 bases remaining between them. The CDR3 protein is CASSEVGSQETQYF. Here the CDR3 DNA reads TGTGCCAGCAGTGAGGTTGGGAGCCAAGAGACCCAGTACTTC.

V usage is TRBV19 and J usage is TRBJ2-5, with 10 bases matching TRBD2. The CDR3 consists of 14 residues. The germline V gene encodes CDR1 LNHDA and CDR2 SQIVND (reference sequence). Trimming at V came to 7 bases and at J to 2 bases, leaving 4 bases not matched to a gene. CDR3: CASTSGGRQETQYF. CDR3 in DNA: TGTGCCAGTACTAGCGGGGGCCGACAAGAGACCCAGTACTTC.

This clone was observed once. This sequence joins TRBV5-1 and TRBJ2-2, with 10 bases that match TRBD1. Germline V gene sequence: CDR1 SGHRS, CDR2 YFSETQ. With 4 bases clipped from V and 1 base from J, the junction kept 7 bases outside the gene matches. The CDR3 length is 17 residues. CDR3 residues: CASSRRDRGENTGELFF. Written as DNA, the CDR3 is TGCGCCAGCAGCCGGAGGGACAGGGGCGAGAACACCGGGGAGCTGTTTTTT.

The chain employs TRBV15 and TRBJ1-1, with TRBD1 identical over 7 bases. J was trimmed by 0 bases and V by 4 bases; bases with no gene match: 5. This CDR3 has 15 residues. Germline CDR1 is LNHNV and CDR2 is YYDKDF (reference sequence). The CDR3 here is CATSIRQGLNTEAFF. In DNA form, the CDR3 reads TGTGCCACCAGCATTCGACAGGGTCTGAACACTGAAGCTTTCTTT. Full variable domain (remainder filled in from reference TRBV15 and TRBJ1-1): DAMVIQNPRYQVTQFGKPVTLSCSQTLNHNVMYWYQQKSSQAPKLLFHYYDKDFNNEADTPDNFQSRRPNTSFCFLDIRSPGLGDTAMYLCATSIRQGLNTEAFFGQGTRLTVV.

The rearrangement uses TRBV24-1 and TRBJ2-5, with TRBD2 matching over 8 bases. Germline values: CDR1 KGHDR, CDR2 SFDVKD. The CDR3 has 15 amino acids. V gave up 3 bases and J gave up 5 bases; unmatched junction bases: 7. The CDR3 DNA is TGTGCCACCAGTGATCCGGCGGGGGGTCAGGAGACCCAGTACTTC. It is translated as CATSDPAGGQETQYF.

The chain links TRBV12-3 or TRBV12-4 to TRBJ2-6; D is undetermined. V was shortened by 6 bases and J by 0 bases, with 3 bases between the two germline ends. CDR3 size: 13 residues. CDR3 sequence reads: CASSLSGANVLTF. DNA for the CDR3: TGTGCCAGCAGCCTCTCTGGGGCCAACGTCCTGACTTTC.

The J gene is TRBJ2-5, the V gene TRBV10-3; D is uncertain. V was shortened by 5 bases and J by 7 bases, with 11 bases between the two germline ends. Germline V gene lookup returns CDR1 ENHRY and CDR2 SYGVKD. The length of the CDR3 is 12 residues. Here the CDR3 reads CAISSSAGTQYF. The CDR3 nucleotides read TGTGCCATCAGTTCATCAGCAGGGACCCAGTACTTC.

This clone showed up just once. The rearrangement joins TRBV19 to TRBJ1-2, with 10 nucleotides matching TRBD1. The CDR3 loop spans 13 amino acids. Germline assignment: CDR1 LNHDA and CDR2 SQIVND (reference sequence). Trimming at V came to 9 bases and at J to 7 bases, leaving 8 bases not matched to a gene. DNA of the CDR3: TGTGCCAGCCACGAGAGGGACAGGGGTGGCTACACCTTC. This sequence encodes CASHERDRGGYTF.

Note on this clone: This specimen includes other DNA sequences encoding the same CDR3. V is TRBV10-3 and J is TRBJ2-3; TRBD2 might be the D (6 bases). Germline assignment: CDR1 ENHRY and CDR2 SYGVKD. Trimming removed 2 bases at V and 6 bases at J, with 6 bases between. The CDR3 totals 12 residues. Written as DNA, the CDR3 is TGTGCCATCAGTGAGGGGGGGGATACGCAGTATTTT. It encodes CAISEGGDTQYF.

The chain uses TRBV28 and TRBJ1-1; 8 bases fit TRBD1. The ends lost 5 bases at V and 3 bases at J; junction bases unmatched: 5. Germline values: CDR1 MDHEN, CDR2 SYDVKM. This CDR3 contains 14 residues. CDR3 nucleotide sequence: TGTGCCAGCAGTGTGGACAGGGTCGACACTGAAGCTTTCTTT. Protein: CASSVDRVDTEAFF.

The gene calls are TRBV4-3 and TRBJ2-1; 8 bases are shared with TRBD2. Germline lookup yields CDR1 LGHNA and CDR2 YSLEER. V shed 0 bases, J shed 1 base, and the junction held 5 bases outside the gene matches. The CDR3 totals 17 residues. CDR3: CASSQDLLAVSYNEQFF. In DNA, the CDR3 is TGCGCCAGCAGCCAAGATTTACTAGCGGTTTCCTACAATGAGCAGTTCTTC.